The 28 T cell receptor beta chains listed next were all sequenced from one sample in a study of blood T cell repertoires in COVID-19. Clones were sequenced by immunoSEQ multiplex PCR, and TCRdb holds only the in-frame ones, with some missing. This sample carries fewer than 250,000 clones, 83% of them seen once, and the ten largest clones take more than 5.5%. Material: peripheral blood. These receptors all stem from a human donor in a cohort sampled during active COVID-19.

The sample holds a few counts of this clone. The chain combines TRBV27 with TRBJ1-5; D uncertain. Germline CDR1 and CDR2: MNHEY and SMNVEV (reference sequence). With 3 bases removed from V and 0 bases from J, the gap between germline ends came to 6 bases. The CDR3 has 14 amino acids. The CDR3 coding sequence is TGTGCCAGCAGTTTGAGGAATAGCAATCAGCCCCAGCATTTT. Translated: CASSLRNSNQPQHF.

This chain uses TRBV11-2 with TRBJ2-3; 9 nucleotides match TRBD2. The CDR3 spans 14 residues. Germline V gene lookup returns CDR1 SGHAT and CDR2 FQNNGV. Germline trimming cut 5 bases from V and 2 bases from J; bases unmatched to any gene: 2. The CDR3 sequence: CASSQRGDTDTQYF. The CDR3 bases are TGTGCCAGCAGCCAGCGGGGGGACACAGATACGCAGTATTTT.

V and J are TRBV2 and TRBJ2-1; 8 bases line up with TRBD2. The CDR3 runs to 15 residues. Germline trimming cut 6 bases from V and 4 bases from J; bases unmatched to any gene: 8. CDR1 and CDR2 (germline): SNHLY, FYNNEI. The CDR3 sequence: CASRFTSGAYNEQFF. CDR3 in DNA: TGTGCCAGCAGGTTCACTAGCGGAGCTTACAATGAGCAGTTCTTC.

This clone was counted between two and nine times. V usage is TRBV24-1 and J usage is TRBJ1-2; D not certain. Per germline, CDR1 KGHDR and CDR2 SFDVKD. This CDR3 comprises 14 residues. Trimming left V 0 bases short and J 2 bases short, with 6 bases between. The DNA for the CDR3 is TGTGCCACCAGTGATTTGGAACAGAACTATGGCTACACCTTC. It encodes CATSDLEQNYGYTF.

The chain carries TRBV6-5 and TRBJ1-3; perhaps TRBD1 as D (5 bases). Germline CDR1 reads MNHEY; CDR2 reads SVGAGI. The V gene lost 1 base and the J gene lost 6 bases, with 7 bases spanning the gap. This CDR3 spans 13 amino acids. CDR3 bases: TGTGCCAGCAGTTACTTAGGACAAAACACCATATATTTT. As protein: CASSYLGQNTIYF.

The chain combines TRBV11-2 with TRBJ2-1; TRBD2 matches 12 bases. Trimming took 1 base from V and 8 from J; bases not matched to a gene: 9. This CDR3 has 17 amino acids. Germline V lookup: CDR1 SGHAT, CDR2 FQNNGV. Written as DNA, the CDR3 is TGTGCCAGCAGCTTAGCCCTAGCGGGGGGGGGCGCGGATGAGCAGTTCTTC. Protein: CASSLALAGGGADEQFF.

As for this clone: The sample has other DNA sequences that encode this CDR3 too. The chain is built from TRBV7-2 and TRBJ2-7; maybe TRBD2 (6 bases). The CDR3 sequence is 13 residues long. Germline V gene sequence: CDR1 SGHTA, CDR2 FQGNSA. Trimming removed 0 bases at V and 4 bases at J, with 7 bases between. The DNA of the CDR3 is TGTGCCAGCAGCTTAGCGGAGGGTTACGAGCAGTACTTC. Protein sequence: CASSLAEGYEQYF.

The chain combines TRBV9 with TRBJ2-5; no clear D. The CDR3 spans 13 residues. Germline V gives CDR1 SGDLS, CDR2 YYNGEE. Between the trimmed V and J ends, which lost 0 bases and 5 bases, there was a span of 8 bases. CDR3 bases: TGTGCCAGCAGCGTAGACCGCCGGGAGACCCAGTACTTC. Encoded protein: CASSVDRRETQYF.

This chain joins TRBV7-9 and TRBJ2-6; D is possibly TRBD2 (6 bases). Trimming left V 5 bases short and J 0 bases short, with 11 bases between. Germline CDR1 is SEHNR and CDR2 is FQNEAQ (reference sequence). CDR3 length equals 16 residues. The CDR3 DNA reads TGTGCCAGCAGCGCTTGGGACTCCTCTGGGGCCAACGTCCTGACTTTC. Protein product: CASSAWDSSGANVLTF.

CDR3 sequence: CASSPGTGREQYF. The CDR3 DNA reads TGCGCCAGCAGCCCCGGGACAGGACGGGAGCAGTACTTC. The chain links TRBV4-1 to TRBJ2-7; TRBD1 matches 8 bases. Trimming cost V 4 bases and J 7 bases; bases outside gene matches: 6. This CDR3 contains 13 residues. CDR1 and CDR2 (germline): MGHRA, YSYEKL.

The table lists this clone with a few counts. The genes are TRBV5-4 and TRBJ2-2; 8 nucleotides align to TRBD1. This CDR3 contains 15 residues. With V trimmed by 4 bases and J by 3 bases, 5 bases remained unmatched. Germline V gene data show CDR1 as SGHNT and CDR2 as YYREEE (reference sequence). CDR3 DNA: TGTGCCAGCAGCACCGGACAGGGATACACCGGGGAGCTGTTTTTT. This translates into CASSTGQGYTGELFF.

The CDR3 coding sequence is TGTGCCAGCAGTTTTACTAGCGAGAGCTCCTACGAGCAGTACTTC. Protein: CASSFTSESSYEQYF. The chain combines TRBV5-4 with TRBJ2-7, with 7 bases lining up with TRBD2. CDR1 and CDR2 from the germline V gene are SGHNT and YYREEE (reference sequence). Germline trimming cut 5 bases from V and 0 bases from J; bases unmatched to any gene: 8. This CDR3 comprises 15 residues.

This clone appeared once. The genes are TRBV6-1 and TRBJ2-3; 10 bases are shared with TRBD2. The CDR3 consists of 16 residues. In germline, CDR1 is MNHNS, CDR2 SASEGT. V lost 1 base to trimming and J lost 4 bases; unmatched junction nucleotides: 5. CDR3 bases: TGTGCCAGCAGTGAAGACGGTAGCGGGAGGTCAGATACGCAGTATTTT. Its translation is CASSEDGSGRSDTQYF.

This clone was picked up a small number of times. V usage is TRBV30 and J usage is TRBJ2-2; D is possibly TRBD2 (6 bases). The CDR3 runs to 14 residues. In germline, CDR1 is GTSNPN, CDR2 SVGIG (reference sequence). Trimming removed 3 bases at V and 4 bases at J, with 12 bases between. The CDR3 region is CAWSPGLSTGELFF. The CDR3 DNA reads as TGTGCCTGGAGCCCGGGACTTTCCACCGGGGAGCTGTTTTTT.

The table lists this clone with a count of one. The chain uses TRBV6-5 and TRBJ1-1; 8 bases fit TRBD1. Germline V gene data show CDR1 as MNHEY and CDR2 as SVGAGI. Losses at the gene ends were 2 bases for V and 4 bases for J; bases not matched to a gene: 6. The CDR3 spans 15 residues. The CDR3 DNA sequence: TGTGCCAGCAGTTACACACTAACAGGGGGCACTGAAGCTTTCTTT. Its translation is CASSYTLTGGTEAFF.

This rearrangement joins TRBV10-1 to TRBJ2-7; D might be TRBD2 (6 bases). The CDR3 is 14 amino acids. Germline V CDR1 and CDR2: WNHNN, SYGVQD (reference sequence). Trimming shortened V by 0 bases and J by 5 bases, and 11 bases separated the two germline ends. DNA of the CDR3: TGCGCCAGCAGTGAGTCGGCGGGATGGGACGAGCAGTACTTC. Amino acid sequence: CASSESAGWDEQYF.

The V gene is TRBV12-5, the J gene TRBJ2-2; TRBD1 agrees at 8 bases. This CDR3 has 17 amino acids. Germline lookup yields CDR1 LGHNT and CDR2 FRNRAP. V lost 0 bases, J lost 5 bases, and 8 bases stayed unmatched. CDR3 in amino acids: CASGLVPGQGETGELFF. The CDR3 coding sequence is TGTGCTAGTGGTTTGGTACCTGGACAGGGAGAAACCGGGGAGCTGTTTTTT.

CDR3 coding DNA: TGCAGCGTGTCCCCACGGGGGGTCTACGAGCAGTACTTC. As protein: CSVSPRGVYEQYF. The genes are TRBV29-1 and TRBJ2-7, with 7 bases lining up with TRBD2. The J segment lost 3 bases and the V segment lost 6 bases, leaving 8 bases of the junction unmatched. This CDR3 has 13 amino acids. Per germline, CDR1 SQVTM and CDR2 ANQGSEA.

V gene TRBV29-1 combines with J gene TRBJ1-2, with a weak D call TRBD1 (6 bases). V gave up 7 bases and J gave up 0 bases, with 18 bases separating them. Germline loops: CDR1 SQVTM, CDR2 ANQGSEA. There are 15 residues in the CDR3. In DNA form, the CDR3 reads TGCAGCGCCATCCGCGCAGGGGAGTCTAACTATGGCTACACCTTC. Translated: CSAIRAGESNYGYTF.

This clone was recorded a few times. The genes are TRBV3-1 (or the pseudogene TRBV3-2) and TRBJ2-5, with 11 nucleotides matching TRBD2. Germline V gene lookup returns CDR1 LGHDT and CDR2 YNNKEL (reference sequence). This CDR3 spans 16 amino acids. The junction had 9 bases not matched to a gene; V was cut back by 4 bases and J by 5 bases. This chain's CDR3 is CASSPLGLADWETQYF. The CDR3 DNA follows: TGTGCCAGCAGCCCATTGGGACTAGCGGATTGGGAGACCCAGTACTTC.

The chain employs TRBV4-2 and TRBJ2-1; D possibly corresponds to TRBD1 (6 bases). Trimming left V 4 bases short and J 10 bases short, with 17 bases between. CDR1 is LGHNA, CDR2 YNFKEQ, per germline. The CDR3 sequence is 14 residues long. The CDR3 DNA follows: TGTGCCAGCAGCCCAGGGGATGGGGGTAGGGAGCAGTTCTTC. This translates into CASSPGDGGREQFF.

This clone was detected once. CDR3 residues: CASSQEGQGGEKLFF. The DNA of the CDR3 is TGCGCCAGCAGCCAAGAAGGACAGGGAGGGGAAAAACTGTTTTTT. The chain joins TRBV4-1 to TRBJ1-4; 8 bases line up with TRBD1. This CDR3 contains 15 residues. Germline V gene data show CDR1 as MGHRA and CDR2 as YSYEKL. Trimming at V came to 0 bases and at J to 8 bases, leaving 5 bases not matched to a gene.

CDR3 nucleotides: TGTGCCAGCAGCTTACAAGCGAATACGCAGTATTTT. Residues: CASSLQANTQYF. This chain connects TRBV7-9 to TRBJ2-3; D gene unclear. The CDR3 has 12 amino acids. Germline lookup yields CDR1 SEHNR and CDR2 FQNEAQ (reference sequence). V was trimmed by 2 bases and J by 7 bases, leaving 7 bases between them.

The CDR3 DNA sequence: TGTGCCAGCTGTGGTCTCCTGAGCCACGAGCAGTACTTC. Encoded protein: CASCGLLSHEQYF. This chain links TRBV2 with TRBJ2-7; D ambiguous. Trimming took off 8 bases at V and 5 bases at J, with 16 bases between the two ends. Per germline, CDR1 SNHLY and CDR2 FYNNEI. The CDR3 length is 13 residues.

The chain is built from TRBV12-5 and TRBJ1-4, with D possibly matching TRBD1 (6 bases). With 1 base removed from V and 4 bases from J, the gap between germline ends came to 13 bases. CDR1 is LGHNT, CDR2 FRNRAP, per germline. The CDR3 is 16 residues long. DNA for the CDR3: TGTGCTAGTGGTTTGGGATCGGACAGCCTTAATGAAAAACTGTTTTTT. This encodes CASGLGSDSLNEKLFF.

V is TRBV5-6 and J is TRBJ1-3; tentatively, D is TRBD1 (5 bases). V lost 1 base to trimming and J lost 1 base, with 15 bases between them. CDR1 SGHDT and CDR2 YYEEEE come from the germline V gene. The CDR3 is made up of 17 amino acids. The CDR3 here is CASSLLQGPNSGNTIYF. CDR3 bases: TGTGCCAGCAGCTTGTTGCAGGGTCCGAATTCTGGAAACACCATATATTTT.

This clone was counted a few times. CDR3 in amino acids: CASSLASGVGETQYF. The DNA of the CDR3 is TGTGCCAGCAGTTTAGCTAGCGGGGTGGGAGAGACCCAGTACTTC. V and J are TRBV28 and TRBJ2-5, with 9 bases that match TRBD2. CDR3 length equals 15 residues. Germline V gene data show CDR1 as MDHEN and CDR2 as SYDVKM. Trimming removed 2 bases from V and 4 bases from J; junction bases left unmatched: 5.

The V and J genes are TRBV28 and TRBJ2-7; TRBD2 matches at 11 bases. J lost 6 bases, V lost 6 bases, and 10 bases had no gene match. The CDR3 length is 15 residues. Germline assignment: CDR1 MDHEN and CDR2 SYDVKM. The CDR3 bases are TGTGCCAGCAGCCCCGGGAATAGCGGGAGGGCCGAGCAGTACTTC. Its protein is CASSPGNSGRAEQYF.